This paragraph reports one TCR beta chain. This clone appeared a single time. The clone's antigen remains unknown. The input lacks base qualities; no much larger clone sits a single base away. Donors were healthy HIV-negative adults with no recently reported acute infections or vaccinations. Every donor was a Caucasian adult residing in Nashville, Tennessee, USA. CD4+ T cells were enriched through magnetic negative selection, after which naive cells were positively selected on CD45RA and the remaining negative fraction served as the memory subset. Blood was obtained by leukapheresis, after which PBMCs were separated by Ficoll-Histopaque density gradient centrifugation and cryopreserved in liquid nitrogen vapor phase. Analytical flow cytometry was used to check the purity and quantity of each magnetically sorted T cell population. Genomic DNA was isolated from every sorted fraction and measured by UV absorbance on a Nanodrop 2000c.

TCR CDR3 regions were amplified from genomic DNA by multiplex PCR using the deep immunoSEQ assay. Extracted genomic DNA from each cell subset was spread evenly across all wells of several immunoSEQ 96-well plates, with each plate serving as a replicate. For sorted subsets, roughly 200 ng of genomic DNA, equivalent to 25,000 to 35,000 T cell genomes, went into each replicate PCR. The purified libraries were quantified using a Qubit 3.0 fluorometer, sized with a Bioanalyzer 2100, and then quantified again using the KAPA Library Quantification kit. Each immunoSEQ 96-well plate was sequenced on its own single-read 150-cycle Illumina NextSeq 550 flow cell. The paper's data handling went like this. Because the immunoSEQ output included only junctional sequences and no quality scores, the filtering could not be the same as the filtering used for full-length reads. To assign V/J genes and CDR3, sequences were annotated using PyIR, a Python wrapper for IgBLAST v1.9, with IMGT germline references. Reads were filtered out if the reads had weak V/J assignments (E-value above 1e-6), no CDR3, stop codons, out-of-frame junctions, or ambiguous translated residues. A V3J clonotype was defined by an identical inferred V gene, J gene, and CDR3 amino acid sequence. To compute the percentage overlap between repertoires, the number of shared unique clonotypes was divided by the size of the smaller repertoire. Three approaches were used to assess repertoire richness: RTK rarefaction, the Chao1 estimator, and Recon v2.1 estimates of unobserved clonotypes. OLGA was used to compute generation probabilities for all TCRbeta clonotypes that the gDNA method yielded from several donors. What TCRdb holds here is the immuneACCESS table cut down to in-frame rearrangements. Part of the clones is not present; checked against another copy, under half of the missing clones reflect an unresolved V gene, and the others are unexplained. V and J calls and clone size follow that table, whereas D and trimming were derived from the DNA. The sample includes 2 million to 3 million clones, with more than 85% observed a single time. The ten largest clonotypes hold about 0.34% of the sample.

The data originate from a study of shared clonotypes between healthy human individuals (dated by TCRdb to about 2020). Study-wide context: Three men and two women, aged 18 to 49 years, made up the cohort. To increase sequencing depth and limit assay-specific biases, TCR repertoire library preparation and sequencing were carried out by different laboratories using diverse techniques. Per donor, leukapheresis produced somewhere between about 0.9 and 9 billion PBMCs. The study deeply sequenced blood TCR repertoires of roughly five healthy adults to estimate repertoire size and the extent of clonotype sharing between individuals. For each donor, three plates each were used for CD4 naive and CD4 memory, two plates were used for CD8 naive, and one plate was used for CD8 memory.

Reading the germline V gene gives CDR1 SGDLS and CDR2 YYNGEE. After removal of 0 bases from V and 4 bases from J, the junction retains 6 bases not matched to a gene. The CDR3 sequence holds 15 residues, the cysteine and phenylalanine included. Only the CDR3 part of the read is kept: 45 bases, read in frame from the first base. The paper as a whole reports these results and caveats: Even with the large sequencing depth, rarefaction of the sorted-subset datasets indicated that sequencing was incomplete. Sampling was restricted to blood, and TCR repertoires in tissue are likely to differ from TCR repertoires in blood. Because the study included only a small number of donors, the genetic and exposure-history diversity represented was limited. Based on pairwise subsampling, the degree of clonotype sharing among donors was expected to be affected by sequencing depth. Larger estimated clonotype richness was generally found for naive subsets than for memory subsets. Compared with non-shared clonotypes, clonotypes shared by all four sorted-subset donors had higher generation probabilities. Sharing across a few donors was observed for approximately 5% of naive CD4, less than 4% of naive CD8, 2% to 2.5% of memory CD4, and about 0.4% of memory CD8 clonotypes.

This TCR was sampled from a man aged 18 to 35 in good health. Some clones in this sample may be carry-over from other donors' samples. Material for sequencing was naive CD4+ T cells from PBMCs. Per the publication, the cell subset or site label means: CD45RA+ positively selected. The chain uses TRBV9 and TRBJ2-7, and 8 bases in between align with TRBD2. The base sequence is TGTGCCAGCAGCGTAGGGCCTAGCGGGTTTTACGAGCAGTACTTC. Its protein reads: CASSVGPSGFYEQYF.